The sequence of this T cell receptor (beta chain) was determined in a study of spatial heterogeneity in lung cancer. This clonotype was seen repeatedly, ten times or more. Using its own MiXCR run on the 5' RACE reads, TCRdb lists one record per CDR3 protein. The table shows tens of thousands of distinct CDR3 sequences, with roughly 10% occurring only once. Time point in this sample: sample taken at primary tumor resection. Unsorted whole RNA from tumor, nontumor lung or frozen PBMC underwent sequencing. The CDR3 sequence is 14 residues long. The germline V gene encodes CDR1 DFQATT and CDR2 SNEGSKA (reference sequence). V lost 3 bases to trimming and J lost 3 bases; unmatched junction nucleotides: 7.

The sample was PBMCs, taken at surgery. This receptor was taken from a male donor with early-stage non-small cell lung cancer. This chain links TRBV20-1 with TRBJ2-7, with 8 bases identical to TRBD2. CDR3 loop: CSARETSANYEQYF. Here the CDR3 DNA reads TGCAGTGCTAGGGAGACTAGCGCCAACTACGAGCAGTACTTC.